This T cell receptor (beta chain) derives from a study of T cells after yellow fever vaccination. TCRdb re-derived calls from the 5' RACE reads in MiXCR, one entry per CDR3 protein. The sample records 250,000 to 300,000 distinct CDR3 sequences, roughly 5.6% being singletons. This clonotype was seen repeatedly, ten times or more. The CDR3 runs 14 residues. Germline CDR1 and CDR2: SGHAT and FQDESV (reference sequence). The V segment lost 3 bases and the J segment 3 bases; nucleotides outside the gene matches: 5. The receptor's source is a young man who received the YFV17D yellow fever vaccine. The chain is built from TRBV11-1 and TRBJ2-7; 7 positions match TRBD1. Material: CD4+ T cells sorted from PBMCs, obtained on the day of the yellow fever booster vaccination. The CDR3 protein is CASSFVGQDYEQYF. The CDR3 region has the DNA TGTGCCAGCAGCTTTGTCGGACAGGACTACGAGCAGTACTTC.